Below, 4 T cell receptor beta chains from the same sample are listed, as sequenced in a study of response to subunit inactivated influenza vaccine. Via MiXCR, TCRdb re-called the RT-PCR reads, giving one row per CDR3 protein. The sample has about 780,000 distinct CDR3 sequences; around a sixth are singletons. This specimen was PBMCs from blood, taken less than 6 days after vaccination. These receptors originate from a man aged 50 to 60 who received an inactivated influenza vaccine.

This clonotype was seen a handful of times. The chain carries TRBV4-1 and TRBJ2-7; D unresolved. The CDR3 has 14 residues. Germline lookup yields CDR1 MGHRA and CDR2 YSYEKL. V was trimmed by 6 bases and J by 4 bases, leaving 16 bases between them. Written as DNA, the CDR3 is TGCGCCAGCAGTGCCTGGGCAGTCCATTACGAGCAGTACTTC. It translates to CASSAWAVHYEQYF.

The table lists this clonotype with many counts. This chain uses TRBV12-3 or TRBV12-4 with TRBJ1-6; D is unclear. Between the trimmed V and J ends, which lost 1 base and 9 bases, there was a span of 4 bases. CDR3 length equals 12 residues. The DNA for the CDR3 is TGTGCCAGCAGTTTAGGTGGTTCACCCCTCCACTTT. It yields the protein CASSLGGSPLHF.

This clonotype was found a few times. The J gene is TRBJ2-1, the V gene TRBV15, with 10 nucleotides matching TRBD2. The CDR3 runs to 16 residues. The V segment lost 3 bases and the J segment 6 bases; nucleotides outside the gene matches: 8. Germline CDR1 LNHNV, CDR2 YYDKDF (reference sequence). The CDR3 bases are TGTGCCACCAGCAGTGGCGGACTAGCGGCGATCAATGAGCAGTTCTTC. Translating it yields CATSSGGLAAINEQFF.

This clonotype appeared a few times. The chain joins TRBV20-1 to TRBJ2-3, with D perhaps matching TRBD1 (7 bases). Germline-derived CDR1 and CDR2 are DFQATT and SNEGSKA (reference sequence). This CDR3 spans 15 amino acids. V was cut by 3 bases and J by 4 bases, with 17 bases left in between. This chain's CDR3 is CSASRQGGSSDTQYF. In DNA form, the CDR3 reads TGCAGTGCTAGTCGGCAGGGGGGAAGTTCAGATACGCAGTATTTT.